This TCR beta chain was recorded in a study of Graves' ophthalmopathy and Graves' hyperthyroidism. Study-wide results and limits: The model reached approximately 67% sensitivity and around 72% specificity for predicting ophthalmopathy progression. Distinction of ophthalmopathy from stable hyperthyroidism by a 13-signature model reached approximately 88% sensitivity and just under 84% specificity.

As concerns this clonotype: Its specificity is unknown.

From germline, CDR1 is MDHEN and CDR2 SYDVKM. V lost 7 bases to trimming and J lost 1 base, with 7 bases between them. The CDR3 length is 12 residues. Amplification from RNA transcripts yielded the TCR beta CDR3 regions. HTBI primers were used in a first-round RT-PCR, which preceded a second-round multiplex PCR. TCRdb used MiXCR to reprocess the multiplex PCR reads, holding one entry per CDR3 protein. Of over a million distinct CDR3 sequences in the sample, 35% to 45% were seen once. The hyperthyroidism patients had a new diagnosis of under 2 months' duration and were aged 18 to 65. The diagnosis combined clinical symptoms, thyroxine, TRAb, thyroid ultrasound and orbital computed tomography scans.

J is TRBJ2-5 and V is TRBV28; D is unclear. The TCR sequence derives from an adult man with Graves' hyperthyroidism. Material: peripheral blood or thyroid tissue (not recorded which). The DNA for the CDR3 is TGTGCCAGCAAGGTAGCCCAAGAGACCCAGTACTTC. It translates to CASKVAQETQYF.